Presented here are 12 T cell receptor beta chains from one specimen sequenced in a study of shared clonotypes between healthy human individuals. Repertoires were generated with immunoSEQ multiplex PCR, while TCRdb's copy carries only in-frame clones and drops some. The data contain 1.5 million to 2.5 million clones, about 95% of them singletons. The naive CD8 subset, CD45RO-negative cells positively selected for CCR7, excluded terminally differentiated effector memory CD45RA+ cells. The sample comprised naive CD8+ T cells sorted from blood. The receptors derive from a man in his late teens or twenties in good health.

V and J are TRBV10-3 and TRBJ2-1; 8 bases align to TRBD2. This CDR3 contains 15 residues. Germline V gives CDR1 ENHRY, CDR2 SYGVKD. The V and J ends lost 9 bases and 4 bases, in that order; junction bases with no gene match: 11. The CDR3 DNA follows: TGTGCCATTGGAATCACCGGGAGGGCGTACAATGAGCAGTTCTTC. This codes for CAIGITGRAYNEQFF.

About this clone: Other nucleotide sequences from this sample produce the same CDR3. CDR3 sequence (DNA): TGTGCCTGGAGTGTGGCGGAGACCCAGTACTTC. Its protein is CAWSVAETQYF. The rearrangement links TRBV30 to TRBJ2-5; D is undetermined. This CDR3 comprises 11 residues. The V end lost 0 bases, the J end lost 5 bases, and 4 bases lay between the germline ends. Germline values: CDR1 GTSNPN, CDR2 SVGIG (reference sequence).

The rearrangement links TRBV7-8 to TRBJ2-2; no definite D call. The CDR3 extends over 13 amino acids. CDR1 is SGHVS and CDR2 is FQNEAQ in the germline V gene. Trimming removed 4 bases from V and 3 bases from J, with 6 bases in between. The CDR3 sequence: CASSSKYTGELFF. The CDR3 nucleotides read TGTGCCAGCAGCTCTAAGTACACCGGGGAGCTGTTTTTT.

The chain carries TRBV12-2 and TRBJ1-3; the DNA was not used to check the table's D call, TRBD1. TRBV12-2 is a recognized pseudogene. The CDR3 extends over 15 amino acids. CDR3 sequence: CASRLARQGGNTIYF. The CDR3 DNA reads TGTGCAAGTCGCTTAGCGCGACAGGGGGGAAACACCATATATTTT.

The gene calls are TRBV9 and TRBJ1-4; D gene ambiguous. Germline values: CDR1 SGDLS, CDR2 YYNGEE. V was trimmed by 0 bases and J by 0 bases, leaving 6 bases between them. There are 15 residues in the CDR3. CDR3 sequence (DNA): TGTGCCAGCAGCGTAGACCCTGCAACTAATGAAAAACTGTTTTTT. It translates to CASSVDPATNEKLFF.

CDR3 protein: CASSPWQGSNQPQHF. In DNA, the CDR3 is TGCGCCAGCAGCCCTTGGCAGGGAAGCAATCAGCCCCAGCATTTT. V is TRBV4-3 and J is TRBJ1-5; D might be TRBD1 (5 bases). The V end lost 4 bases, the J end lost 1 base, and 11 bases lay between the germline ends. CDR1 LGHNA and CDR2 YSLEER come from the germline V gene. The CDR3 spans 15 residues.

The chain uses TRBV28 and TRBJ2-1; no reliable D call. V lost 6 bases, J lost 7 bases, and 13 bases lay in between. Per germline, CDR1 MDHEN and CDR2 SYDVKM. The CDR3 extends over 13 amino acids. As DNA, the CDR3 is TGTGCCAGCAGCCTAATCGTGCGGAATGAGCAGTTCTTC. Amino acids: CASSLIVRNEQFF.

This chain connects TRBV6-1 to TRBJ1-5, with unresolved D. V was clipped by 4 bases and J by 15 bases, with 13 bases between them. The length of the CDR3 is 11 residues. Germline assignment: CDR1 MNHNS and CDR2 SASEGT. The CDR3 loop reads CASSAKHGPHF. The CDR3 DNA reads as TGTGCCAGCAGTGCGAAACACGGACCGCATTTT.

V is TRBV10-2 and J is TRBJ1-4; no clear D. The V and J ends lost 5 bases and 8 bases respectively, with 12 bases between them. CDR1 is WSHSY and CDR2 is SAAADI in the germline V gene. The CDR3 contains 13 residues. The CDR3 loop is CASSLSDLEKLFF. DNA for the CDR3: TGCGCCAGCAGTCTGAGTGATCTCGAAAAACTGTTTTTT.

The chain uses TRBV6-5 and TRBJ2-1; 8 bases line up with TRBD2. CDR3 length equals 14 residues. Germline values: CDR1 MNHEY, CDR2 SVGAGI. V was clipped by 7 bases and J by 7 bases; unmatched bases: 9. The CDR3 nucleotides are TGTGCCAGCAAATATAGCGGGGAGGGGAATGAGCAGTTCTTC. Protein: CASKYSGEGNEQFF.

The chain combines TRBV28 with TRBJ2-2; D is unclear. From germline, CDR1 is MDHEN and CDR2 SYDVKM. Trimming took off 1 base at V and 2 bases at J, with 2 bases between the two ends. This CDR3 is built from 13 residues. The CDR3 DNA is TGTGCCAGCAGTTTATATAACACCGGGGAGCTGTTTTTT. Its protein is CASSLYNTGELFF.

This clone was recorded a few times. The chain links TRBV30 to TRBJ1-3; 8 bases map to TRBD1. From germline, CDR1 is GTSNPN and CDR2 SVGIG (reference sequence). The CDR3 consists of 15 residues. The V segment lost 4 bases and the J segment 0 bases; nucleotides outside the gene matches: 5. CDR3 sequence: CAWTVDRGSGNTIYF. The CDR3, as DNA: TGTGCCTGGACCGTCGACAGGGGCTCTGGAAACACCATATATTTT.